The next 27 T cell receptor beta chains were all read from a single sample in a study of shared clonotypes between healthy human individuals. Data came from immunoSEQ multiplex PCR; TCRdb stores just in-frame clones and leaves some out. The sample lists approximately 2,000,000 clones, just under 95% occurring once. What was sequenced was naive CD4+ T cells from PBMCs. Subset given: CD45RA+ positively selected. Receptors were obtained from a man aged 18 to 30 in good health. Some clones in this sample may be carry-over from other donors' samples.

The chain employs TRBV7-8 and TRBJ2-1, with 9 bases aligning to TRBD2. V lost 0 bases to trimming and J lost 16 bases; unmatched junction nucleotides: 7. The CDR3 loop spans 13 amino acids. Germline V gene sequence: CDR1 SGHVS, CDR2 FQNEAQ. The chain's CDR3 is CASSLAREGQYFF. The CDR3 DNA follows: TGTGCCAGCAGCTTAGCGCGGGAGGGCCAATATTTCTTC.

The chain joins TRBV2 to TRBJ1-4; D remains ambiguous. Per the germline V gene, CDR1 is SNHLY and CDR2 is FYNNEI. Trimming removed 4 bases at V and 0 bases at J, with 6 bases between. CDR3 length equals 14 residues. The CDR3 nucleotides read TGTGCCAGCAGTGTCTGGACAACTAATGAAAAACTGTTTTTT. Protein sequence: CASSVWTTNEKLFF.

The chain is built from TRBV11-2 and TRBJ1-2; D perhaps matches TRBD1 (5 bases). CDR3 length: 16 amino acids. The V end lost 6 bases, the J end lost 8 bases, and 25 bases lay between the germline ends. Germline CDR1 SGHAT, CDR2 FQNNGV. The DNA of the CDR3 is TGTGCCAGCAGTCTCACCGGGACGGATCGTTATCAAGGCTACACCTTC. Translated: CASSLTGTDRYQGYTF.

As for this clone: This same CDR3 is encoded by further DNA sequences in the sample. This sequence joins TRBV18 and TRBJ2-3; no clear D. The CDR3 consists of 11 residues. Germline lookup yields CDR1 KGHSH and CDR2 LQKENI. Trimming cost V 3 bases and J 6 bases, with 4 bases left between them. The CDR3 sequence is CASSPLDTQYF. Here the CDR3 DNA reads TGTGCCAGCTCACCGTTGGATACGCAGTATTTT.

The J gene is TRBJ1-5, the V gene TRBV7-2; D perhaps matches TRBD1 (5 bases). V was cut by 4 bases and J by 0 bases, with 10 bases left in between. This CDR3 region has 15 residues. Per the germline V gene, CDR1 is SGHTA and CDR2 is FQGNSA. The CDR3 DNA reads as TGTGCCAGCAGCTCCCAGGGTTATAGCAATCAGCCCCAGCATTTT. Protein product: CASSSQGYSNQPQHF.

The chain is built from TRBV6-1 and TRBJ2-1, with a weak D call TRBD2 (6 bases). The CDR3 extends over 15 amino acids. Per the germline V gene, CDR1 is MNHNS and CDR2 is SASEGT. Between the trimmed V and J ends, which lost 6 bases and 3 bases, there was a span of 15 bases. The CDR3 DNA reads TGTGCCAGCAGCGATACGGGACTCAACTACAATGAGCAGTTCTTC. As protein: CASSDTGLNYNEQFF.

The rearrangement joins TRBV6-1 to TRBJ2-4; D unresolved. Trimming pared 2 bases from V and 0 bases from J, leaving 5 bases between. This CDR3 contains 14 residues. Germline lookup yields CDR1 MNHNS and CDR2 SASEGT. The CDR3 protein is CASSERLAKNIQYF. CDR3 nucleotide sequence: TGTGCCAGCAGTGAACGACTAGCCAAAAACATTCAGTACTTC.

The DNA for the CDR3 is TGCGCCAGCAGCCAAGATAACAGGCTCTCCTATAATTCACCCCTCCACTTT. Residues: CASSQDNRLSYNSPLHF. The chain recombines TRBV4-3 with TRBJ1-6; the D gene is possibly TRBD1 (5 bases). Germline lookup yields CDR1 LGHNA and CDR2 YSLEER. This CDR3 has 17 amino acids. V was trimmed by 0 bases and J by 0 bases, leaving 9 bases between them.

The gene calls are TRBV7-2 and TRBJ1-2, with D perhaps TRBD1 (5 bases). The V gene's germline CDR1 is SGHTA and CDR2 FQGNSA. The V end was cut by 7 bases, the J end by 0 bases, with 18 bases between. The CDR3 runs 16 residues. The CDR3 sequence is CASTSARAATNYGYTF. The CDR3 DNA follows: TGTGCCAGCACCAGCGCCAGGGCTGCTACTAACTATGGCTACACCTTC.

The genes are TRBV30 and TRBJ2-2; no clear D. This CDR3 is built from 12 residues. V gave up 8 bases and J gave up 4 bases, with 11 bases separating them. Germline V gene lookup returns CDR1 GTSNPN and CDR2 SVGIG (reference sequence). The CDR3 loop reads CAGDESTGELFF. The CDR3, as DNA: TGTGCCGGAGACGAGAGCACCGGGGAGCTGTTTTTT. Complete variable domain (other parts from reference TRBV30 and TRBJ2-2): SQTIHQWPATLVQPVGSPLSLECTVEGTSNPNLYWYRQAAGRGLQLLFYSVGIGQISSEVPQNLSASRPQDRQFILSSKKLLLSDSGFYLCAGDESTGELFFGEGSRLTVL.

The genes are TRBV6-6 and TRBJ1-2; 9 nucleotides agree with TRBD1. V lost 4 bases to trimming and J lost 8 bases; unmatched junction nucleotides: 5. CDR3 size: 13 residues. Germline CDR1 is MNHNY and CDR2 is SVGAGI (reference sequence). The CDR3 is CASSSSGTGGYTF. The CDR3 bases are TGTGCCAGCAGTTCGTCCGGGACAGGGGGCTACACCTTC.

This chain uses TRBV11-2 with TRBJ1-1; D is undetermined. The CDR3 is made up of 12 amino acids. Deletions cut 1 base from V and 4 bases from J, with 4 bases between. Germline V lookup: CDR1 SGHAT, CDR2 FQNNGV. The CDR3 bases are TGTGCCAGCAGCTTAGCTGGCACTGAAGCTTTCTTT. Translated: CASSLAGTEAFF.

This rearrangement joins TRBV7-9 to TRBJ1-1; D ambiguous. CDR1 is SEHNR, CDR2 FQNEAQ, per germline (reference sequence). V shed 5 bases and J shed 7 bases, with 17 bases lying between them. The CDR3 has 14 amino acids. The CDR3 sequence is CASSLTNERGEAFF. For the CDR3, the DNA is TGTGCCAGCAGCCTAACGAACGAGCGGGGTGAAGCTTTCTTT.

A few counts support this clone. The sample carries other DNA sequences with the same CDR3. The chain links TRBV5-1 to TRBJ2-1; D perhaps matches TRBD1 (6 bases). Germline CDR1 SGHRS, CDR2 YFSETQ. CDR3 length: 14 amino acids. The V end was cut by 0 bases, the J end by 4 bases, with 8 bases between. For the CDR3, the DNA is TGCGCCAGCAGCTTGGAACAGGGATACAATGAGCAGTTCTTC. Encoded protein: CASSLEQGYNEQFF.

This clone was seen a handful of times. The same CDR3 can be traced to other DNA sequences in this sample. The chain joins TRBV2 to TRBJ1-5; the D is unclear. The CDR3 loop spans 14 amino acids. V was shortened by 3 bases and J by 0 bases, with 6 bases between the two germline ends. The germline gives CDR1 SNHLY, CDR2 FYNNEI. The CDR3 region has the DNA TGTGCCAGCAGTGATAGGGATAGCAATCAGCCCCAGCATTTT. Translating gives CASSDRDSNQPQHF.

V gene TRBV28 combines with J gene TRBJ2-3, with 9 bases that match TRBD1. CDR1 and CDR2 (germline): MDHEN, SYDVKM. V was pared by 6 bases and J by 3 bases, with 16 bases of the junction left unmatched. This CDR3 has 18 residues. The CDR3 coding sequence is TGTGCCAGCAGGTCACCCCCCCACCGGGGACAGGGAACAGATACGCAGTATTTT. It specifies CASRSPPHRGQGTDTQYF.

This chain links TRBV6-5 with TRBJ2-4, with TRBD2 matching over 8 bases. The CDR3 has 14 residues. The J segment lost 4 bases and the V segment lost 8 bases, leaving 7 bases of the junction unmatched. In germline, CDR1 is MNHEY, CDR2 SVGAGI. CDR3 loop: CASRPVAGKNIQYF. The CDR3 bases are TGTGCCAGCCGCCCCGTAGCGGGAAAAAACATTCAGTACTTC.

A remark on this clone: The same CDR3 arises from other DNA sequences in this sample as well. The chain combines TRBV7-3 with TRBJ2-5; 8 bases are shared with TRBD1. Germline CDR1 and CDR2: SGHTA and FQGTGA. V trimming: 3 bases; J trimming: 5 bases; junction bases outside the gene matches: 2. There are 13 residues in the CDR3. CDR3 loop: CASSFGQGETQYF. Here the CDR3 DNA reads TGTGCCAGCAGCTTTGGACAGGGTGAGACCCAGTACTTC.

The chain uses TRBV25-1 and TRBJ2-7; D tentatively fits TRBD1 or TRBD2 (5 bases each). The germline V gene has CDR1 MGHDK and CDR2 SYGVNS. The CDR3 has 14 residues. Trimming shortened V by 2 bases and J by 1 base, and 9 bases separated the two germline ends. CDR3 DNA: TGTGCCAGCAGTGAAATGGGACGGTCCTACGAGCAGTACTTC. This gives the protein CASSEMGRSYEQYF.

This rearrangement joins TRBV6-5 to TRBJ1-1; 8 bases are shared with TRBD1. The CDR3 consists of 13 residues. Germline assignment: CDR1 MNHEY and CDR2 SVGAGI. The V gene end was trimmed by 8 bases and the J gene end by 5 bases; junction bases not matched to a gene: 7. CDR3 protein: CASGQGRRTEAFF. For the CDR3, the DNA is TGTGCCAGCGGACAGGGTAGGCGGACTGAAGCTTTCTTT.

The CDR3 loop reads CASSYTPGSGNTIYF. The CDR3 DNA sequence: TGTGCCAGCAGTTACACTCCAGGATCTGGAAACACCATATATTTT. This sequence joins TRBV6-5 and TRBJ1-3; no clear D gene. The V end was cut by 2 bases, the J end by 1 base, with 9 bases between. Per the germline V gene, CDR1 is MNHEY and CDR2 is SVGAGI. The CDR3 loop spans 15 amino acids.

The rearrangement joins TRBV27 to TRBJ2-7, with D tentatively TRBD1 (5 bases). V lost 8 bases and J 3 bases, leaving 20 bases between the germline ends. The germline V gene encodes CDR1 MNHEY and CDR2 SMNVEV (reference sequence). This CDR3 has 15 residues. The CDR3 reads CASPNRSRPLYEQYF. The CDR3 bases are TGTGCCAGCCCCAACAGGTCACGGCCTCTCTACGAGCAGTACTTC.

This clone has just one count. V usage is TRBV2 and J usage is TRBJ2-6; 12 nucleotides agree with TRBD1. With 6 bases clipped from V and 4 bases from J, the junction kept 7 bases outside the gene matches. Germline V CDR1 and CDR2: SNHLY, FYNNEI. CDR3 length equals 17 residues. The CDR3 nucleotides are TGTGCCAGCAGACCCGGGACAGGGGGCGCCGGGGCCAACGTCCTGACTTTC. It translates to CASRPGTGGAGANVLTF.

The gene calls are TRBV19 and TRBJ2-1, with 9 bases aligning to TRBD1. V lost 3 bases, J lost 5 bases, and 5 bases stayed unmatched. CDR3 length equals 15 residues. Germline V CDR1 and CDR2: LNHDA, SQIVND (reference sequence). CDR3 DNA sequence: TGTGCCAGTAGTATGGGGACAGGGTGGGACAATGAGCAGTTCTTC. Translation: CASSMGTGWDNEQFF.

The chain links TRBV2 to TRBJ1-5; the match to TRBD1 covers 7 bases. CDR1 SNHLY and CDR2 FYNNEI come from the germline V gene. This CDR3 contains 16 residues. V dropped 5 bases and J dropped 0; count of bases not matched to a gene: 7. CDR3 region: CASSQGTVYSNQPQHF. The CDR3, as DNA: TGTGCCAGCAGTCAAGGGACAGTATATAGCAATCAGCCCCAGCATTTT.

CDR3 in DNA: TGCGCCAGCAGCCAGGGGACGACGGGAAACTATGGCTACACCTTC. Amino acids: CASSQGTTGNYGYTF. The chain joins TRBV4-3 to TRBJ1-2; D possibly corresponds to TRBD1 (5 bases). V was clipped by 3 bases and J by 2 bases, with 13 bases between them. Germline CDR1 LGHNA, CDR2 YSLEER. This CDR3 comprises 15 residues.

V is TRBV4-2 and J is TRBJ2-1; perhaps TRBD1 as D (5 bases). CDR3 length equals 15 residues. Germline V gene data show CDR1 as LGHNA and CDR2 as YNFKEQ. With 1 base removed from V and 8 bases from J, the gap between germline ends came to 15 bases. CDR3 coding DNA: TGTGCCAGCAGCCAAGGGGGTCCCGCACAGGATGAGCAGTTCTTC. The encoded protein is CASSQGGPAQDEQFF.